This passage covers 14 T cell receptor beta chains from one sample sequenced in a study of cytomegalovirus exposure and HLA in healthy donors. A multiplex PCR was run with 60 Vbeta primers and 13 Jbeta primers. Only in-frame clones appear in the TCRdb table, and some are missing; sequencing was by immunoSEQ multiplex PCR. This repertoire includes some 110,000 clones. Sequenced input: PBMCs. Source of these receptors: a young man in good health and CMV-seronegative.

The chain combines TRBV30 with TRBJ1-1; TRBD1 aligns across 9 bases. This CDR3 is 13 amino acids long. J was trimmed by 8 bases and V by 4 bases; bases with no gene match: 8. Looked up from germline, CDR1 is GTSNPN and CDR2 is SVGIG (reference sequence). DNA of the CDR3: TGTGCCTGGACCGCTAGCGGACAGGGGGAAGCTTTCTTT. The encoded protein is CAWTASGQGEAFF. Drawing the rest from reference TRBV30 and TRBJ1-1, the complete variable domain is SQTIHQWPATLVQPVGSPLSLECTVEGTSNPNLYWYRQAAGRGLQLLFYSVGIGQISSEVPQNLSASRPQDRQFILSSKKLLLSDSGFYLCAWTASGQGEAFFGQGTRLTVV.

The V and J genes are TRBV7-6 and TRBJ2-3; D is possibly TRBD2 (6 bases). The V end was cut by 6 bases, the J end by 4 bases, with 11 bases between. CDR3 size: 13 residues. The germline CDR1 and CDR2 sequences are SGHVS and FNYEAQ. In DNA, the CDR3 is TGTGCCAGCAGGCAGACTAGTGCAGATACGCAGTATTTT. It translates to CASRQTSADTQYF.

V gene TRBV4-1 combines with J gene TRBJ1-1; TRBD1 matches 7 bases. The V segment lost 2 bases and the J segment 5 bases; nucleotides outside the gene matches: 11. Germline assignment: CDR1 MGHRA and CDR2 YSYEKL. The CDR3 consists of 16 residues. The CDR3 DNA follows: TGCGCCAGCAGCCAAAGGAAGGCAGGGGGGAAGACTGAAGCTTTCTTT. It specifies CASSQRKAGGKTEAFF.

The chain employs TRBV19 and TRBJ1-2; D not certain. The CDR3 runs to 15 residues. Germline values: CDR1 LNHDA, CDR2 SQIVND (reference sequence). The germline V and J ends were trimmed by 3 bases and 2 bases, with 13 bases remaining between them. CDR3 amino acids: CASSIQAGSNYGYTF. CDR3 DNA sequence: TGTGCCAGTAGTATTCAGGCAGGATCCAACTATGGCTACACCTTC.

The genes are TRBV18 and TRBJ2-2, with D perhaps matching TRBD2 (6 bases). V dropped 0 bases and J dropped 4 bases, with 6 bases sitting between them. Germline CDR1 is KGHSH and CDR2 is LQKENI. The CDR3 has 14 residues. This CDR3 is CASSPPGGTGELFF. The CDR3 DNA sequence: TGTGCCAGCTCACCACCGGGGGGCACCGGGGAGCTGTTTTTT.

The rearrangement links TRBV4-1 to TRBJ1-6; weak D call: TRBD1 (6 bases). V lost 3 bases and J lost 10, with 22 bases in between. The CDR3 has 17 amino acids. Germline CDR1 is MGHRA and CDR2 is YSYEKL. The CDR3: CASSQEPSGTSRSPLHF. As DNA, the CDR3 is TGCGCCAGCAGCCAGGAACCCTCCGGGACAAGTAGGTCACCCCTCCACTTT.

The chain recombines TRBV19 with TRBJ2-7; D is possibly TRBD2 (7 bases). The CDR3 is made up of 15 amino acids. With 3 bases removed from V and 2 bases from J, the gap between germline ends came to 14 bases. Germline V gives CDR1 LNHDA, CDR2 SQIVND (reference sequence). The CDR3 loop is CASSMGGGETYEQYF. CDR3 nucleotides: TGTGCCAGTAGTATGGGAGGGGGAGAGACCTACGAGCAGTACTTC.

CDR3 residues: CASSSIQGARLTGELFF. The DNA of the CDR3 is TGCGCCAGCAGCTCTATCCAGGGGGCTCGGTTGACCGGGGAGCTGTTTTTT. The V call is TRBV5-1, the J call TRBJ2-2; TRBD1 matches at 8 bases. The CDR3 is 17 residues long. CDR1 and CDR2 from the germline V gene are SGHRS and YFSETQ. The J segment lost 5 bases and the V segment lost 3 bases, leaving 12 bases of the junction unmatched.

The chain combines TRBV6-5 with TRBJ1-2, with a tentative D call TRBD1 (6 bases). CDR3 size: 13 residues. Looked up from germline, CDR1 is MNHEY and CDR2 is SVGAGI. Trimming cost V 6 bases and J 1 base, with 9 bases left between them. CDR3 bases: TGTGCCAGCAGCCCGGACAGTAACTATGGCTACACCTTC. Its protein product is CASSPDSNYGYTF.

The chain carries TRBV6-5 and TRBJ2-7; D is perhaps TRBD1 (5 bases). The CDR3 totals 16 residues. The V end lost 2 bases, the J end lost 1 base, and 15 bases lay between the germline ends. Germline assignment: CDR1 MNHEY and CDR2 SVGAGI. Here the CDR3 reads CASSYLTDTTSYEQYF. CDR3 in DNA: TGTGCCAGCAGTTACCTGACAGACACGACGTCCTACGAGCAGTACTTC.

The gene calls are TRBV5-1 and TRBJ2-3, with TRBD2 matching 7 bases. The CDR3 sequence is 16 residues long. J lost 1 base, V lost 3 bases, and 8 bases had no gene match. Germline lookup yields CDR1 SGHRS and CDR2 YFSETQ. CDR3 amino acids: CASSSAGVIRTDTQYF. The DNA of the CDR3 is TGCGCCAGCAGCTCCGCGGGGGTAATACGCACAGATACGCAGTATTTT.

The gene calls are TRBV7-9 and TRBJ1-4; TRBD1 matches at 8 bases. Germline assignment: CDR1 SEHNR and CDR2 FQNEAQ (reference sequence). The CDR3 loop spans 14 amino acids. Trimming at V came to 4 bases and at J to 8 bases, leaving 6 bases not matched to a gene. CDR3 in amino acids: CASSSDRVREKLFF. The CDR3 DNA reads TGTGCCAGCAGCTCGGACAGGGTGAGAGAAAAACTGTTTTTT.

The chain carries TRBV7-2 and TRBJ2-2; no clear D. Germline assignment: CDR1 SGHTA and CDR2 FQGNSA. V was pared by 4 bases and J by 6 bases, with 12 bases between. This CDR3 contains 14 residues. The CDR3 sequence: CASSSTAASGELFF. The CDR3 DNA follows: TGTGCCAGCAGCTCGACGGCAGCGTCCGGGGAGCTGTTTTTT.

J is TRBJ2-7 and V is TRBV19; 10 bases are a match to TRBD2. Trimming at V came to 8 bases and at J to 0 bases, leaving 7 bases not matched to a gene. CDR1 is LNHDA and CDR2 is SQIVND in the germline V gene (reference sequence). This CDR3 is 15 amino acids long. In DNA, the CDR3 is TGTGCCAGTGAAAAACTAGCGGGGCCCTCCTACGAGCAGTACTTC. Encoded protein: CASEKLAGPSYEQYF.